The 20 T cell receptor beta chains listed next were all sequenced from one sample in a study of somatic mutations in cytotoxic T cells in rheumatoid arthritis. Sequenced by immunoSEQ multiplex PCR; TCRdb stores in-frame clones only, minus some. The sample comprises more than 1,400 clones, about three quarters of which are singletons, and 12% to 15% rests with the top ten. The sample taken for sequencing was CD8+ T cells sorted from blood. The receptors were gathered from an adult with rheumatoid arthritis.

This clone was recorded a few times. CDR3 bases: TGCGCCAGCAGTCAATTAAAGGTCCAGGGGGCTGGTGGCTACACCTTC. Translation gives CASSQLKVQGAGGYTF. The genes are TRBV23-1 and TRBJ1-2; TRBD1 matches 8 bases. TRBV23-1 is labeled an ORF, and its function is uncertain. The CDR3 spans 16 residues. V gave up 1 base and J gave up 7 bases; unmatched junction bases: 11.

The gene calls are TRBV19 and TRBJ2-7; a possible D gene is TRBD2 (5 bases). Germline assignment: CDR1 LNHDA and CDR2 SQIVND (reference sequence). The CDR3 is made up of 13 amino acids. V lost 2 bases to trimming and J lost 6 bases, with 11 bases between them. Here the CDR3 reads CASSIISGTEQYF. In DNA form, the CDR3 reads TGTGCCAGTAGTATAATAAGCGGCACCGAGCAGTACTTC.

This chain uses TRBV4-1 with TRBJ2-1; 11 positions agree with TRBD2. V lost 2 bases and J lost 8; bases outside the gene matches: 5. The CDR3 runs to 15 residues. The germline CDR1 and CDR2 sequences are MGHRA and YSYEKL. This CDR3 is CASSQIAGGQDEQFF. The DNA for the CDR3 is TGCGCCAGCAGCCAAATAGCGGGAGGGCAGGATGAGCAGTTCTTC.

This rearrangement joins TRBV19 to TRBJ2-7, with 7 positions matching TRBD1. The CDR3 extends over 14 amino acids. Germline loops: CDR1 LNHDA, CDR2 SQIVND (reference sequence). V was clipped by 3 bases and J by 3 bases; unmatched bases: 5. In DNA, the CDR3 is TGTGCCAGTAGTATGGGACAGATCCACTACGAGCAGTACTTC. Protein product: CASSMGQIHYEQYF. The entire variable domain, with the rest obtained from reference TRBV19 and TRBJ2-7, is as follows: DGGITQSPKYLFRKEGQNVTLSCEQNLNHDAMYWYRQDPGQGLRLIYYSQIVNDFQKGDIAEGYSVSREKKESFPLTVTSAQKNPTAFYLCASSMGQIHYEQYFGPGTRLTVT.

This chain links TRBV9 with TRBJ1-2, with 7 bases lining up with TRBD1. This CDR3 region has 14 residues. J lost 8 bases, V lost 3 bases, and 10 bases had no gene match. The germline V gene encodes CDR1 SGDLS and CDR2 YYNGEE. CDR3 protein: CASSAPGGGAGYTF. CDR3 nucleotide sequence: TGTGCCAGCAGCGCCCCAGGGGGGGGCGCAGGCTACACCTTC.

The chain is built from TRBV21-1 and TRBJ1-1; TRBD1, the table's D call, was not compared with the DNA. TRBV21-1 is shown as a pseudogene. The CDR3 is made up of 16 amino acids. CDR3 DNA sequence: TGTGCCAGCAGCCCCCGAGGAGACAGGGATAAGAATGAAGCTTTCTTT. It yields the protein CASSPRGDRDKNEAFF.

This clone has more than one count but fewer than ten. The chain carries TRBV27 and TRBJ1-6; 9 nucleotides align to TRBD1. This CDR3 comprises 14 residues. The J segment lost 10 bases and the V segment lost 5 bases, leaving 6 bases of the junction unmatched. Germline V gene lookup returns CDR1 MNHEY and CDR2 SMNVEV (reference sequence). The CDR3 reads CASSPTGGGSPLHF. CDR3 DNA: TGTGCCAGCAGTCCGACAGGGGGAGGCTCACCCCTCCACTTT.

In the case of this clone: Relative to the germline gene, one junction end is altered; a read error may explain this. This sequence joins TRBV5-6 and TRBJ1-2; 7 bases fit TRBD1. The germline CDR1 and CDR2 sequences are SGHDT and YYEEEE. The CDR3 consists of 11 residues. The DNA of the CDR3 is TGTGCCAGCAGCTTGGCGGGGGGGGACAGTTTC. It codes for CASSLAGGDSF.

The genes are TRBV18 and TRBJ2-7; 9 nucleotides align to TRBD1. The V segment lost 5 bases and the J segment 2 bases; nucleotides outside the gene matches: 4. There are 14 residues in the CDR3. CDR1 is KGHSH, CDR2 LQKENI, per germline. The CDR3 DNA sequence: TGTGCCAGCTCAAAACGGGACAGGGCCTACGAGCAGTACTTC. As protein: CASSKRDRAYEQYF.

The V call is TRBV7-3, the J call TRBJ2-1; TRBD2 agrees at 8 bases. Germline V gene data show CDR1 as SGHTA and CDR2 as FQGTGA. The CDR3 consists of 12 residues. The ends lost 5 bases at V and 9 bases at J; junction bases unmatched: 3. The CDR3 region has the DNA TGTGCCAGCAGCCCGGGGGGGGGTGAGCAGTTCTTC. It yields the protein CASSPGGGEQFF.

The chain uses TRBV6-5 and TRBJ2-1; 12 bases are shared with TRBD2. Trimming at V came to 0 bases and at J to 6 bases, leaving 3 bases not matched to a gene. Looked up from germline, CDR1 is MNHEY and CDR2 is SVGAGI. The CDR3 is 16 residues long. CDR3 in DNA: TGTGCCAGCAGTTACTCGAAACTAGCGGGAGGCAATGAGCAGTTCTTC. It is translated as CASSYSKLAGGNEQFF.

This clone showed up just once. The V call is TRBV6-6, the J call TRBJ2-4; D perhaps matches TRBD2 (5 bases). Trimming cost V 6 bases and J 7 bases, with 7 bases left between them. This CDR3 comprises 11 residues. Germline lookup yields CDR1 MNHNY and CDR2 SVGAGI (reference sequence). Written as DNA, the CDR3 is TGTGCCAGCAGCCCGGGGAACATTCAGTACTTC. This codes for CASSPGNIQYF.

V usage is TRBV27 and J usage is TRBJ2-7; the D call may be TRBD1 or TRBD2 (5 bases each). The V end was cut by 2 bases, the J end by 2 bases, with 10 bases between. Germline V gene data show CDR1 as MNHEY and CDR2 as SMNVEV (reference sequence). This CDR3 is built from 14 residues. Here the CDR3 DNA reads TGTGCCAGCAGTTTACGAGGGACCACCTACGAGCAGTACTTC. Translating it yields CASSLRGTTYEQYF.

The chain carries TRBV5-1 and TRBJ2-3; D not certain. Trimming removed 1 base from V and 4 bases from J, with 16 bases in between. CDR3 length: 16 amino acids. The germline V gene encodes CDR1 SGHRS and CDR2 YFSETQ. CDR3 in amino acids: CASSLMEQIGADTQYF. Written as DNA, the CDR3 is TGCGCCAGCAGCTTGATGGAACAGATTGGGGCAGATACGCAGTATTTT.

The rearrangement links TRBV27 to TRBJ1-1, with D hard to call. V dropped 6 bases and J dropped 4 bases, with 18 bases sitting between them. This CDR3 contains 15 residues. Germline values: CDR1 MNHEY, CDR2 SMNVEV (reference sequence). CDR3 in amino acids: CASSPRAGAGTEAFF. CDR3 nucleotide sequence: TGTGCCAGCAGCCCCCGGGCGGGCGCGGGCACTGAAGCTTTCTTT.

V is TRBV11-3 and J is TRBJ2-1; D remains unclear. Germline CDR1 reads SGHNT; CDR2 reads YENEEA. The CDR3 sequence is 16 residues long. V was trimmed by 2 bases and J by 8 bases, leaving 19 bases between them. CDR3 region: CASSLSYGRTLDEQFF. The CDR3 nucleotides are TGTGCCAGCAGCTTAAGTTACGGACGCACGCTAGATGAGCAGTTCTTC. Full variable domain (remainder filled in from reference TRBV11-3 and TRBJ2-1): EAGVVQSPRYKIIEKKQPVAFWCNPISGHNTLYWYLQNLGQGPELLIRYENEEAVDDSQLPKDRFSAERLKGVDSTLKIQPAELGDSAVYLCASSLSYGRTLDEQFFGPGTRLTVL.

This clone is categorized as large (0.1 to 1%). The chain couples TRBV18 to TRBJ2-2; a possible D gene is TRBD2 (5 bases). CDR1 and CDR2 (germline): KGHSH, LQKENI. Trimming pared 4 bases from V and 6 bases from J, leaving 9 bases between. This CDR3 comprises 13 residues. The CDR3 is CASSQLVSGELFF. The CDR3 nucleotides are TGTGCCAGCTCACAACTAGTTTCCGGGGAGCTGTTTTTT.

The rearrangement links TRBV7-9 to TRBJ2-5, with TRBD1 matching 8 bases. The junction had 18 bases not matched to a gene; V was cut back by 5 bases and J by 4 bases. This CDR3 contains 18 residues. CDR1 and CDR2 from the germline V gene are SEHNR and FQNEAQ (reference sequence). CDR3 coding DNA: TGTGCCAGCAGCCCAAGAGACAGGGGAGGCGTTGAGGGAGAGACCCAGTACTTC. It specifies CASSPRDRGGVEGETQYF.

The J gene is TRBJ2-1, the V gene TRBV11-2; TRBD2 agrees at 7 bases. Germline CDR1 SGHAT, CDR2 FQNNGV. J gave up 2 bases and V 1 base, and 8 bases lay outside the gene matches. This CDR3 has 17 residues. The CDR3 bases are TGTGCCAGCAGCTTAGCCTGGCGGGAGAACCCCTACAATGAGCAGTTCTTC. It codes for CASSLAWRENPYNEQFF.

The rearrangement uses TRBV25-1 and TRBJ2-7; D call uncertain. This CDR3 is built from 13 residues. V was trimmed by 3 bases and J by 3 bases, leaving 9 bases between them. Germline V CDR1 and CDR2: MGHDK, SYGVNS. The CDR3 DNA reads TGTGCCAGCAGTGAGGGTCTCTACTACGAGCAGTACTTC. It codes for CASSEGLYYEQYF.